This T cell receptor beta chain came from a study of blood T cell repertoires in COVID-19. On the study more broadly: Collection of acute and convalescent COVID-19 samples took place in the United States, Italy and Spain. T cells, B-cell-depleted T cells, or PBMCs provided the cDNA or gDNA that served as material.

In the authors' methods: Amplification with reference gene primers provided the estimates of nucleated cell counts. Generated by immunoSEQ multiplex PCR, the TCRdb table keeps only in-frame clones and is missing some. V, J and clone size are those of that table, while D and trimming were read from the DNA. The table lists about 120,000 clones, 75% to 90% of them singletons. The V end was cut by 3 bases, the J end by 0 bases, with 17 bases between. The CDR3 consists of 17 residues. Looked up from germline, CDR1 is SGHTS and CDR2 is YDEGEE. This clone was recorded once. V is TRBV5-8 and J is TRBJ2-3, with D tentatively TRBD1 (7 bases). The sequence came from a man aged 30-40 years with acute or convalescent COVID-19. Sequenced: peripheral blood. The CDR3, as DNA: TGTGCCAGCAGCTGGTGGGTACAGGGGACTAGCACAGATACGCAGTATTTT. As protein: CASSWWVQGTSTDTQYF.